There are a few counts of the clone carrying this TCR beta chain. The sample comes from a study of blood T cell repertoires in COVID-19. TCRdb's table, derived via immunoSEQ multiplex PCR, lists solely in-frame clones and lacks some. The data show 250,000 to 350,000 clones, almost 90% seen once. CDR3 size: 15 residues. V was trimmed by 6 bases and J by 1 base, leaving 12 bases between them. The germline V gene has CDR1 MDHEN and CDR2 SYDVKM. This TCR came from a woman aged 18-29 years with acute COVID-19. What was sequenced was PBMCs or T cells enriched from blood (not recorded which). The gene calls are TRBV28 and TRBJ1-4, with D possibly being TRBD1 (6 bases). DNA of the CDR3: TGTGCCAGCAGATCTTCAGGGGAAACTAATGAAAAACTGTTTTTT. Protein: CASRSSGETNEKLFF.